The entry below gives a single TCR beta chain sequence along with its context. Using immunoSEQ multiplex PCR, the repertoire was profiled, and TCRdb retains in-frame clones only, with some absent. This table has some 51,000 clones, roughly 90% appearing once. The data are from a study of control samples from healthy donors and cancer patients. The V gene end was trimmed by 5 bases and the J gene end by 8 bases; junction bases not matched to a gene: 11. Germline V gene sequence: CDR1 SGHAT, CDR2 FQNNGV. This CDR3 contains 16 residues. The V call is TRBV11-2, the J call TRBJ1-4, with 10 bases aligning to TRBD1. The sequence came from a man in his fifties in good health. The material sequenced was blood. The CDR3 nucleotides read TGTGCCAGCAGCCTACTTACTGGACAGGGGGACGAAAAACTGTTTTTT. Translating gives CASSLLTGQGDEKLFF.